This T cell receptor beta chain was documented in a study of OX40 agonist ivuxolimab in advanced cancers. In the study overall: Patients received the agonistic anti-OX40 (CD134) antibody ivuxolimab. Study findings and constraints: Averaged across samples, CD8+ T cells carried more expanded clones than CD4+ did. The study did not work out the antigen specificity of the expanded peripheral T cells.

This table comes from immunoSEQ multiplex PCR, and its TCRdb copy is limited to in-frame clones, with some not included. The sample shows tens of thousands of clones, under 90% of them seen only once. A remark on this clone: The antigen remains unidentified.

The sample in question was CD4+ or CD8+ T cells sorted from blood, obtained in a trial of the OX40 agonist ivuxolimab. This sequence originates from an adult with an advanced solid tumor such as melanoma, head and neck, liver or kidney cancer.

This chain's CDR3 is CASILAGGWDEQFF. Here the CDR3 DNA reads TGTGCCAGCATACTGGCGGGGGGATGGGATGAGCAGTTCTTC. The J gene is TRBJ2-1, the V gene TRBV2; 8 bases are shared with TRBD2. This CDR3 has 14 residues. Germline V gene lookup returns CDR1 SNHLY and CDR2 FYNNEI. After removal of 7 bases from V and 8 bases from J, the junction contained 10 bases not matched to a gene.